A single sample is the source of the 8 T cell receptor beta chains below, sequenced in a study of T cell responses to AZD1222 COVID-19 vaccine. Sequencing used immunoSEQ multiplex PCR; TCRdb keeps in-frame clones, though not all of them. The table shows tens of thousands of clones, with around 84% occurring only once. The sequencing here drew on peripheral blood, taken 28 days after the second AZD1222 dose. The receptors derive from an adult who received the AZD1222 COVID-19 vaccine.

This clone appeared once. In nucleotides, the CDR3 is TGTGCCAGCAGCCCCGGGAGCGGGAGTGGGGTCGAGCAGTACTTC. Translating it yields CASSPGSGSGVEQYF. The genes are TRBV7-2 and TRBJ2-7; 8 nucleotides line up with TRBD2. V gave up 5 bases and J gave up 6 bases; unmatched junction bases: 12. Per the germline V gene, CDR1 is SGHTA and CDR2 is FQGNSA. The CDR3 has 15 residues.

The chain links TRBV11-2 to TRBJ2-5; 8 bases line up with TRBD2. CDR3 length equals 17 residues. Germline values: CDR1 SGHAT, CDR2 FQNNGV. V trimming: 4 bases; J trimming: 4 bases; junction bases outside the gene matches: 14. CDR3 in DNA: TGTGCCAGCAGCTCTCCCACCGGGACTAGGGGGGCAGAGACCCAGTACTTC. Its translation is CASSSPTGTRGAETQYF.

The rearrangement joins TRBV4-3 to TRBJ2-7; D tentatively fits TRBD1 or TRBD2 (5 bases each). The CDR3 has 15 residues. With 4 bases removed from V and 0 bases from J, the gap between germline ends came to 13 bases. Germline lookup yields CDR1 LGHNA and CDR2 YSLEER. The CDR3 nucleotides are TGCGCCAGCAGCCCGAGCGAGGGGAACTCCTACGAGCAGTACTTC. Amino acid sequence: CASSPSEGNSYEQYF.

The chain carries TRBV27 and TRBJ1-1; weak D call: TRBD1 (5 bases). V was clipped by 7 bases and J by 6 bases, with 15 bases between them. The CDR3 is made up of 13 amino acids. Germline V gene data show CDR1 as MNHEY and CDR2 as SMNVEV (reference sequence). The CDR3 bases are TGTGCCAGCATCGGGTTACTAGGGGCTGAAGCTTTCTTT. It translates to CASIGLLGAEAFF.

V gene TRBV7-9 combines with J gene TRBJ2-1, with D possibly matching TRBD2 (6 bases). This CDR3 comprises 14 residues. The V and J ends lost 5 bases and 3 bases respectively, with 11 bases between them. Germline V gene sequence: CDR1 SEHNR, CDR2 FQNEAQ (reference sequence). The CDR3 nucleotides read TGTGCCAGCAGCCGCGGAGGGCTCTACAATGAGCAGTTCTTC. As protein: CASSRGGLYNEQFF.

The V and J genes are TRBV4-1 and TRBJ1-1, with 7 positions matching TRBD1. This CDR3 region has 17 residues. Per germline, CDR1 MGHRA and CDR2 YSYEKL. The V segment lost 4 bases and the J segment 3 bases; nucleotides outside the gene matches: 14. CDR3 in DNA: TGCGCCAGCAGCCCCATACTGGGGGCCAGGGGGGACACTGAAGCTTTCTTT. This encodes CASSPILGARGDTEAFF.

This clone occurred once. This chain links TRBV6-6 with TRBJ2-1, with 14 bases aligning to TRBD2. The length of the CDR3 is 21 residues. Germline V lookup: CDR1 MNHNY, CDR2 SVGAGI (reference sequence). J gave up 2 bases and V 6 bases, and 18 bases lay outside the gene matches. The CDR3 region has the DNA TGTGCCAGCAGCCCCATAGACCCCGGGACTAGCGGGAGCAGGGCCTACAATGAGCAGTTCTTC. Its translation: CASSPIDPGTSGSRAYNEQFF.

The chain combines TRBV5-4 with TRBJ2-7; D possibly corresponds to TRBD1 (6 bases). Deletions cut 0 bases from V and 2 bases from J, with 12 bases between. The CDR3 spans 15 residues. Germline-derived CDR1 and CDR2 are SGHNT and YYREEE (reference sequence). The CDR3 bases are TGTGCCAGCAGCTTGGGGGGGCAGGGGACCTACGAGCAGTACTTC. Protein: CASSLGGQGTYEQYF.